What follows are 28 T cell receptor beta chains derived from one specimen sequenced in a study of blood T cell repertoires in COVID-19 (dated by TCRdb to the early 2020s). Library creation used the immunoSEQ multiplex PCR assay. TCRdb limited this immuneACCESS table to in-frame rearrangements with V and J called. A share of clones is missing; checked studies link under half to unresolved V genes, and the rest is unexplained. The sample has about 180,000 clones on record, around nine tenths of them singletons. Approximately 0.6% of the sample rests with the top ten. The specimen sequenced was peripheral blood. These receptors all stem from a man between 60 and 70 years old with COVID-19, enrolled during active disease.

This clone was counted a few times. The chain links TRBV6-6 to TRBJ1-4, with 8 bases that match TRBD1. Trimming at V came to 5 bases and at J to 5 bases, leaving 10 bases not matched to a gene. The CDR3 spans 16 residues. Germline V lookup: CDR1 MNHNY, CDR2 SVGAGI (reference sequence). The CDR3 bases are TGTGCCAGCAGTCGGACAGGGCATCGCCGAAATGAAAAACTGTTTTTT. It encodes CASSRTGHRRNEKLFF.

The chain recombines TRBV19 with TRBJ2-7, with D possibly being TRBD2 (6 bases). The CDR3 spans 15 residues. Deletions cut 6 bases from V and 0 bases from J, with 15 bases between. Germline CDR1 LNHDA, CDR2 SQIVND (reference sequence). DNA of the CDR3: TGTGCCAGTAGCTCCCAGACTAGTGGCTCCTACGAGCAGTACTTC. Its translation: CASSSQTSGSYEQYF.

The chain employs TRBV6-5 and TRBJ1-3; tentatively, D is TRBD1 (6 bases). V dropped 0 bases and J dropped 0 bases, with 9 bases sitting between them. Looked up from germline, CDR1 is MNHEY and CDR2 is SVGAGI. The CDR3 is made up of 16 amino acids. CDR3 sequence: CASSYSRGNSGNTIYF. The CDR3 region has the DNA TGTGCCAGCAGTTACTCGAGGGGGAACTCTGGAAACACCATATATTTT.

This chain joins TRBV27 and TRBJ2-3, with D maybe TRBD1 (5 bases). The ends were cut back, 5 bases at V and 4 bases at J, with 10 bases in the middle. Germline V gene lookup returns CDR1 MNHEY and CDR2 SMNVEV (reference sequence). The CDR3 consists of 13 residues. The CDR3 is CASSTRTPDTQYF. The CDR3 coding sequence is TGTGCCAGCAGTACGAGGACACCAGATACGCAGTATTTT.

CDR3 in DNA: TGTGCCAGCAGTTACACACAGGGATCGTATAGCAATCAGCCCCAGCATTTT. Translated, it gives CASSYTQGSYSNQPQHF. The V call is TRBV6-2 or TRBV6-3, the J call TRBJ1-5; maybe TRBD1 (6 bases). Germline V gene lookup returns CDR1 MNHEY and CDR2 SVGEGT. The CDR3 sequence is 17 residues long. Trimming pared 2 bases from V and 0 bases from J, leaving 14 bases between.

Comments on this clone: The sample has other DNA sequences that encode this CDR3 too. This rearrangement joins TRBV19 to TRBJ2-1, with TRBD2 matching 10 bases. The length of the CDR3 is 18 residues. The V gene end was trimmed by 0 bases and the J gene end by 1 base; junction bases not matched to a gene: 6. CDR1 is LNHDA, CDR2 SQIVND, per germline (reference sequence). CDR3 sequence: CASSIDRVAGGSYNEQFF. The CDR3 region has the DNA TGTGCCAGTAGTATAGACAGGGTAGCGGGAGGATCCTACAATGAGCAGTTCTTC.

This sequence joins TRBV24-1 and TRBJ2-1; 8 bases are a match to TRBD1. The germline V gene encodes CDR1 KGHDR and CDR2 SFDVKD. V lost 7 bases to trimming and J lost 5 bases; unmatched junction nucleotides: 9. CDR3 length equals 15 residues. The CDR3 is CATSGQGGSHNEQFF. CDR3 DNA: TGTGCCACCAGCGGACAGGGAGGCTCACACAATGAGCAGTTCTTC.

The V call is TRBV7-9, the J call TRBJ1-1; unclear D gene. Trimming took 1 base from V and 1 from J, leaving 7 bases between them. Germline CDR1 SEHNR, CDR2 FQNEAQ (reference sequence). This CDR3 spans 14 amino acids. The CDR3 DNA is TGTGCCAGCAGCTTAGGAACTCGGAACACTGAAGCTTTCTTT. This sequence encodes CASSLGTRNTEAFF.

The sample holds one count of this clone. The genes are TRBV19 and TRBJ2-7; perhaps TRBD1 as D (5 bases). The V end was cut by 1 base, the J end by 0 bases, with 7 bases between. Germline V gene data show CDR1 as LNHDA and CDR2 as SQIVND (reference sequence). There are 14 residues in the CDR3. The CDR3 loop is CASSIVGASYEQYF. CDR3 nucleotides: TGTGCCAGTAGTATAGTAGGGGCCTCCTACGAGCAGTACTTC.

The chain links TRBV7-2 to TRBJ2-3, with TRBD1 identical over 7 bases. This CDR3 comprises 14 residues. Germline loops: CDR1 SGHTA, CDR2 FQGNSA. Germline trimming cut 7 bases from V and 5 bases from J; bases unmatched to any gene: 9. CDR3 coding DNA: TGTGCCAGCACACCGGGACAGCGTCAAGATACGCAGTATTTT. It codes for CASTPGQRQDTQYF.

The chain recombines TRBV6-2 or TRBV6-3 with TRBJ1-4; D gene ambiguous. V was shortened by 5 bases and J by 4 bases, with 17 bases between the two germline ends. CDR1 is MNHEY and CDR2 is SVGEGT in the germline V gene. The CDR3 runs to 16 residues. CDR3 coding DNA: TGTGCCAGCAGTCTTCATCCGGGAGGAGTTAATGAAAAACTGTTTTTT. Translated, it gives CASSLHPGGVNEKLFF.

Only one count was recorded for this clone. This chain connects TRBV24-1 to TRBJ2-7, with D possibly TRBD1 on 6 matching bases. Germline-derived CDR1 and CDR2 are KGHDR and SFDVKD. CDR3 length: 14 amino acids. The V end lost 7 bases, the J end lost 4 bases, and 16 bases lay between the germline ends. CDR3 protein: CATSLGTQIYEQYF. Here the CDR3 DNA reads TGTGCCACCAGCCTTGGGACACAGATTTACGAGCAGTACTTC.

V is TRBV7-2 and J is TRBJ2-7, with D possibly being TRBD1 (6 bases). The germline V gene encodes CDR1 SGHTA and CDR2 FQGNSA. Trimming took 4 bases from V and 0 from J, leaving 10 bases between them. This CDR3 is built from 14 residues. Here the CDR3 reads CASSSTGSSYEQYF. The CDR3 DNA follows: TGTGCCAGCAGCTCCACAGGGAGCTCCTACGAGCAGTACTTC.

CDR3 coding DNA: TGTGCCAGCAGCTTGGGACAGCGAATGAACACTGAAGCTTTCTTT. This codes for CASSLGQRMNTEAFF. This chain connects TRBV7-9 to TRBJ1-1; 7 bases map to TRBD1. The CDR3 is 15 residues long. Trimming at V came to 3 bases and at J to 0 bases, leaving 4 bases not matched to a gene. Per germline, CDR1 SEHNR and CDR2 FQNEAQ (reference sequence).

The gene calls are TRBV6-5 and TRBJ1-2; D perhaps matches TRBD1 (6 bases). This CDR3 has 14 amino acids. Per germline, CDR1 MNHEY and CDR2 SVGAGI. Trimming removed 4 bases from V and 4 bases from J, with 13 bases in between. The chain's CDR3 is CASSSWDKAYGYTF. CDR3 DNA: TGTGCCAGCAGTTCTTGGGACAAGGCCTATGGCTACACCTTC.

The V gene is TRBV30, the J gene TRBJ1-5; D unclear. The CDR3 extends over 14 amino acids. V lost 0 bases to trimming and J lost 5 bases, with 11 bases between them. Germline lookup yields CDR1 GTSNPN and CDR2 SVGIG (reference sequence). This CDR3 is CAWSVAGRDQPQHF. The DNA of the CDR3 is TGTGCCTGGAGTGTTGCCGGGAGGGATCAGCCCCAGCATTTT.

The genes are TRBV28 and TRBJ1-6; 7 bases line up with TRBD1. J gave up 2 bases and V 5 bases, and 9 bases lay outside the gene matches. CDR3 length: 17 amino acids. From germline, CDR1 is MDHEN and CDR2 SYDVKM. For the CDR3, the DNA is TGTGCCAGCAGTATAGCGACAGGGAGGACCTATAATTCACCCCTCCACTTT. Its protein product is CASSIATGRTYNSPLHF.

This chain connects TRBV12-5 to TRBJ1-1; maybe TRBD1 (5 bases). Looked up from germline, CDR1 is LGHNT and CDR2 is FRNRAP. CDR3 length: 15 residues. Trimming stripped 2 bases from V and 1 base from J, with 11 bases between. The CDR3 reads CASGLNWGGNTEAFF. For the CDR3, the DNA is TGTGCTAGTGGTTTGAACTGGGGCGGGAACACTGAAGCTTTCTTT.

This clone is a singleton in its sample. The chain uses TRBV28 and TRBJ1-2; the match to TRBD1 covers 8 bases. CDR3 size: 16 residues. V trimming: 7 bases; J trimming: 4 bases; junction bases outside the gene matches: 14. CDR1 MDHEN and CDR2 SYDVKM come from the germline V gene. The CDR3 coding sequence is TGTGCCAGCAACCCCGCCCCAGGGGGCGAAAGCTATGGCTACACCTTC. It yields the protein CASNPAPGGESYGYTF.

This clone was counted between two and nine times. V usage is TRBV4-2 and J usage is TRBJ1-5; D not certain. V gave up 0 bases and J gave up 4 bases, with 7 bases separating them. Germline V gene data show CDR1 as LGHNA and CDR2 as YNFKEQ. CDR3 length: 14 amino acids. CDR3: CASSQEEGNQPQHF. The CDR3, as DNA: TGTGCCAGCAGCCAAGAGGAGGGAAATCAGCCCCAGCATTTT.

This clone has more than one count but fewer than ten. J is TRBJ2-1 and V is TRBV3-1 (or the pseudogene TRBV3-2); the D gene is possibly TRBD2 (6 bases). This CDR3 is built from 17 residues. V was clipped by 2 bases and J by 6 bases, with 20 bases between them. CDR1 and CDR2 (germline): LGHDT, YNNKEL (reference sequence). CDR3 loop: CASSQYTSGQGGNEQFF. In DNA, the CDR3 is TGTGCCAGCAGCCAATATACTTCGGGGCAGGGAGGCAATGAGCAGTTCTTC.

This clone was detected only a few times. V usage is TRBV6-6 and J usage is TRBJ2-5; 7 bases match TRBD1. Germline assignment: CDR1 MNHNY and CDR2 SVGAGI (reference sequence). The V segment lost 6 bases and the J segment 5 bases; nucleotides outside the gene matches: 12. This CDR3 is built from 15 residues. DNA of the CDR3: TGTGCCAGCAGGATGGGGCAGGGGGATTGGGAGACCCAGTACTTC. The encoded protein is CASRMGQGDWETQYF.

The V and J genes are TRBV6-6 and TRBJ2-1, with TRBD1 matching over 9 bases. V dropped 0 bases and J dropped 4; count of bases not matched to a gene: 1. Germline V gene lookup returns CDR1 MNHNY and CDR2 SVGAGI (reference sequence). This CDR3 region has 15 residues. The CDR3 DNA follows: TGTGCCAGCAGTTACTCGGGGACAGGGTACAATGAGCAGTTCTTC. It translates to CASSYSGTGYNEQFF.

The chain employs TRBV12-5 and TRBJ1-1; D remains unclear. The V and J ends lost 0 bases and 8 bases respectively, with 10 bases between them. This CDR3 comprises 13 residues. CDR1 and CDR2 (germline): LGHNT, FRNRAP. CDR3 protein: CASGLVRMTEAFF. CDR3 bases: TGTGCTAGTGGTTTGGTAAGGATGACAGAAGCTTTCTTT.

This clone has a single count. This sequence joins TRBV28 and TRBJ2-2, with TRBD1 matching 10 bases. V trimming: 7 bases; J trimming: 5 bases; junction bases outside the gene matches: 4. Germline CDR1 and CDR2: MDHEN and SYDVKM. CDR3 length: 14 amino acids. CDR3 region: CASTGQGRTGELFF. The CDR3 coding sequence is TGTGCCAGCACGGGACAGGGGAGAACCGGGGAGCTGTTTTTT.

This rearrangement joins TRBV29-1 to TRBJ1-4; no clear D gene. CDR1 SQVTM and CDR2 ANQGSEA come from the germline V gene. V dropped 4 bases and J dropped 7 bases, with 13 bases sitting between them. The CDR3 length is 13 residues. CDR3 in DNA: TGCAGCGTTGGAAAAGGAGCCGGTGAAAAACTGTTTTTT. Protein sequence: CSVGKGAGEKLFF.

The J gene is TRBJ1-1, the V gene TRBV6-1, with D possibly being TRBD1 (5 bases). Trimming pared 0 bases from V and 11 bases from J, leaving 13 bases between. CDR1 MNHNS and CDR2 SASEGT come from the germline V gene. The CDR3 is 13 amino acids. CDR3 sequence: CASSEARGRSAFF. The CDR3 nucleotides read TGTGCCAGCAGTGAAGCGCGGGGACGGTCGGCTTTCTTT.

This chain uses TRBV7-2 with TRBJ1-2; D is unclear. The CDR3 runs to 14 residues. Germline lookup yields CDR1 SGHTA and CDR2 FQGNSA. With 2 bases removed from V and 3 bases from J, the gap between germline ends came to 10 bases. The CDR3, as DNA: TGTGCCAGCAGCTTACGTCCGGGGTACTATGGCTACACCTTC. Protein product: CASSLRPGYYGYTF.